This T cell receptor (beta chain) comes out of a study of T cells in Graves' hyperthyroidism and ophthalmopathy. The study, taken as a whole, reports: Ophthalmopathy was told apart from stable hyperthyroidism by a 13 V-J model.

This clonotype was counted only a few times. Its antigen is not known. TCR beta CDR3 region amplification was performed from RNA transcripts. First-round RT-PCR with HTBI primers amplified the TCR CDR3 region. Each CDR3 protein is one row after TCRdb ran MiXCR on the multiplex PCR reads. The sample consists of some 760,000 distinct CDR3 sequences, less than 15% of them appearing once. Germline CDR1 is SGHRS and CDR2 is YFSETQ. The CDR3 runs to 13 residues. V gave up 4 bases and J gave up 3 bases, with 10 bases separating them. Sequencing was carried out using blood. This TCR was sampled from a woman in her late teens or twenties with Graves' hyperthyroidism. V gene TRBV5-1 combines with J gene TRBJ1-1; D not resolved. The CDR3 DNA sequence: TGCGCCAGCAGCGCTGGACGGTACACTGAAGCTTTCTTT. This translates into CASSAGRYTEAFF.